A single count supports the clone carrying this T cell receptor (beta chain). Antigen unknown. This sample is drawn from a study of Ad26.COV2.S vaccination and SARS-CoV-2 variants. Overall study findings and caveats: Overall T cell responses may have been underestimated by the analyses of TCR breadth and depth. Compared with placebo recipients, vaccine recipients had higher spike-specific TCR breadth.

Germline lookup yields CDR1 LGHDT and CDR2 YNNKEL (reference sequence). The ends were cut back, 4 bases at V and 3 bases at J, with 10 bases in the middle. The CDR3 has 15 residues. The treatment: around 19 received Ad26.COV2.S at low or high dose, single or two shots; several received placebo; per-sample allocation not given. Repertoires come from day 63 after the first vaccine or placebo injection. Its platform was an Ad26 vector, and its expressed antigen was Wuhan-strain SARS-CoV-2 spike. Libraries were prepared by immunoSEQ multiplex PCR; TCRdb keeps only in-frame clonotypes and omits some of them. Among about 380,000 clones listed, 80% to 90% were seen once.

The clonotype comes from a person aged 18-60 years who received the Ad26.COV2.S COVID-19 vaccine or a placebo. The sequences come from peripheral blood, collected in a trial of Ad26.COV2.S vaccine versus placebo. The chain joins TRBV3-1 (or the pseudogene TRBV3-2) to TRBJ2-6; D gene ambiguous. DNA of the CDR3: TGTGCCAGCAGCCCGGCCCGGTTTGGGGCCAACGTCCTGACTTTC. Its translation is CASSPARFGANVLTF.